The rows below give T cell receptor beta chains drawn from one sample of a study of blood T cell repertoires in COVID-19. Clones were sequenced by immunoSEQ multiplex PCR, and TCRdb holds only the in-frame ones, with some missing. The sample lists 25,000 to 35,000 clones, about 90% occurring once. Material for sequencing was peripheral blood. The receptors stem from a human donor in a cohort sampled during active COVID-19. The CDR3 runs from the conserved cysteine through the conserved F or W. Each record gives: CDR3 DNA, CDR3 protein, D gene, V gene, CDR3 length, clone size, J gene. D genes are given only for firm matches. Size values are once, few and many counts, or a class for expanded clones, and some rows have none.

cdr3_nt: TGTGCCAGCAGCTTAGCGTCAGGGTACACCGGGGAGCTGTTTTTT
cdr3_aa: CASSLASGYTGELFF
d_call: -
v_call: TRBV7-9
cdr3_length: 15
clone_size: -
j_call: TRBJ2-2

cdr3_nt: TGTGCCAGCAGCCTGGGCGGGGGGACTGAAGCTTTCTTT
cdr3_aa: CASSLGGGTEAFF
d_call: -
v_call: TRBV7-9
cdr3_length: 13
clone_size: -
j_call: TRBJ1-1

cdr3_nt: TGTGCCAGCAGCTTAGTGGGACAGGGGAGGACTGAAGCTTTCTTT
cdr3_aa: CASSLVGQGRTEAFF
d_call: TRBD1
v_call: TRBV7-2
cdr3_length: 15
clone_size: -
j_call: TRBJ1-1

cdr3_nt: TGTGCCAGCAGTTTCCACGGAAACAGGGCCTCTGGAAACACCATATATTTT
cdr3_aa: CASSFHGNRASGNTIYF
d_call: -
v_call: TRBV27
cdr3_length: 17
clone_size: -
j_call: TRBJ1-3

cdr3_nt: TGTGCCAGTAGCAATTCGGTCTCAGGGAATCAGCCCCAGCATTTT
cdr3_aa: CASSNSVSGNQPQHF
d_call: -
v_call: TRBV19
cdr3_length: 15
clone_size: -
j_call: TRBJ1-5

cdr3_nt: TGCGCCAGCAGTCACGGCGGGACCTCTACAAAAAACATTCAGTACTTC
cdr3_aa: CASSHGGTSTKNIQYF
d_call: -
v_call: TRBV23-1
cdr3_length: 16
clone_size: -
j_call: TRBJ2-4

cdr3_nt: TGTGCCAGCAGCTTAGACCGCACTGAAGCTTTCTTT
cdr3_aa: CASSLDRTEAFF
d_call: -
v_call: TRBV11-2
cdr3_length: 12
clone_size: few
j_call: TRBJ1-1

cdr3_nt: TGTGCCAGTAGTATATTCCTAGCGGTGAATAATGAGCAGTTCTTC
cdr3_aa: CASSIFLAVNNEQFF
d_call: TRBD2
v_call: TRBV19
cdr3_length: 15
clone_size: -
j_call: TRBJ2-1

cdr3_nt: TGTGCCAGCAGTGAATTATCAGTCTCCTACAATGAGCAGTTCTTC
cdr3_aa: CASSELSVSYNEQFF
d_call: -
v_call: TRBV25-1
cdr3_length: 15
clone_size: -
j_call: TRBJ2-1

cdr3_nt: TGCAGCGTCGCTCAGGCGTTTTCTAACACTGAAGCTTTCTTT
cdr3_aa: CSVAQAFSNTEAFF
d_call: -
v_call: TRBV29-1
cdr3_length: 14
clone_size: -
j_call: TRBJ1-1

cdr3_nt: TGTGCTCTCGGGGGTTTGGGGGAGACCCAGTACTTC
cdr3_aa: CALGGLGETQYF
d_call: -
v_call: TRBV30
cdr3_length: 12
clone_size: -
j_call: TRBJ2-5

cdr3_nt: TGTGCCAGCAGAGTGACAGCCGGTAATGGCTACACCTTC
cdr3_aa: CASRVTAGNGYTF
d_call: -
v_call: TRBV28
cdr3_length: 13
clone_size: -
j_call: TRBJ1-2

cdr3_nt: TGTGCCAGTAGTATCATCCCCGGGGCTAGCGGGAGTGGTACGCAGTATTTT
cdr3_aa: CASSIIPGASGSGTQYF
d_call: TRBD2
v_call: TRBV19
cdr3_length: 17
clone_size: -
j_call: TRBJ2-3

cdr3_nt: TGCGCCAGCAGCCAAGGGGGGGTTGGTGACGCTTTCTTT
cdr3_aa: CASSQGGVGDAFF
d_call: -
v_call: TRBV4-3
cdr3_length: 13
clone_size: -
j_call: TRBJ1-1

cdr3_nt: TGCGCCAGCAGCGCGGGGACAGCCACCGGGGAGCTGTTTTTT
cdr3_aa: CASSAGTATGELFF
d_call: -
v_call: TRBV5-1
cdr3_length: 14
clone_size: -
j_call: TRBJ2-2

cdr3_nt: TGTGCCAGCAGCTCCGGGACAGGGGTTTATGAAAAACTGTTTTTT
cdr3_aa: CASSSGTGVYEKLFF
d_call: TRBD1
v_call: TRBV5-4
cdr3_length: 15
clone_size: -
j_call: TRBJ1-4

cdr3_nt: TGTGCCAGCAGCCACCTAGACGGCGTCTTGAACACTGAAGCTTTCTTT
cdr3_aa: CASSHLDGVLNTEAFF
d_call: -
v_call: TRBV3-1/TRBV3-2
cdr3_length: 16
clone_size: -
j_call: TRBJ1-1

cdr3_nt: TGCGCCAGCAGCTTGAGAGGGCTCCCTAACATTCAGTACTTC
cdr3_aa: CASSLRGLPNIQYF
d_call: -
v_call: TRBV5-1
cdr3_length: 14
clone_size: -
j_call: TRBJ2-4

cdr3_nt: TGTGCCAGCATACCCCAGGGAAGCACTGAAGCTTTCTTT
cdr3_aa: CASIPQGSTEAFF
d_call: -
v_call: TRBV2
cdr3_length: 13
clone_size: -
j_call: TRBJ1-1

cdr3_nt: TGCGCCAGCAGCCAGCAGGGGATCAATGGCTACACCTTC
cdr3_aa: CASSQQGINGYTF
d_call: -
v_call: TRBV5-1
cdr3_length: 13
clone_size: few
j_call: TRBJ1-2

cdr3_nt: TGTGCCACCCAGGATTCGAACACCGGGGAGCTGTTTTTT
cdr3_aa: CATQDSNTGELFF
d_call: -
v_call: TRBV15
cdr3_length: 13
clone_size: -
j_call: TRBJ2-2

cdr3_nt: TGTGCCAGCAGTTTCGGGACAGTTTTCGCCGGGGAGCTGTTTTTT
cdr3_aa: CASSFGTVFAGELFF
d_call: TRBD1
v_call: TRBV27
cdr3_length: 15
clone_size: -
j_call: TRBJ2-2

cdr3_nt: TGTGCCAGCAGACGCCAGGGCAATCAGCCCCAGCATTTT
cdr3_aa: CASRRQGNQPQHF
d_call: -
v_call: TRBV19
cdr3_length: 13
clone_size: once
j_call: TRBJ1-5

cdr3_nt: TGCGCCAGCAGCCTGGAGGGGGCAGAGACCCAGTACTTC
cdr3_aa: CASSLEGAETQYF
d_call: -
v_call: TRBV5-1
cdr3_length: 13
clone_size: -
j_call: TRBJ2-5

cdr3_nt: TGTGCCACCAGTGATTGGCGGGCGGGAGGGCGCTATGAGCAGTTCTTC
cdr3_aa: CATSDWRAGGRYEQFF
d_call: TRBD2
v_call: TRBV24-1
cdr3_length: 16
clone_size: -
j_call: TRBJ2-1

cdr3_nt: TGTGCCAGCAGCTTAGTTTTCCGAGGAGTTGAAAAACTGTTTTTT
cdr3_aa: CASSLVFRGVEKLFF
d_call: -
v_call: TRBV11-2
cdr3_length: 15
clone_size: -
j_call: TRBJ1-4

cdr3_nt: TGTGCCAGCAGCTTAGCGGCAGGGTCAGGGGCCCAGTACTTC
cdr3_aa: CASSLAAGSGAQYF
d_call: -
v_call: TRBV7-9
cdr3_length: 14
clone_size: -
j_call: TRBJ2-5

cdr3_nt: TGTGCCAGCAGTTTGTACCAGGGCCCTGGCTACACCTTC
cdr3_aa: CASSLYQGPGYTF
d_call: -
v_call: TRBV28
cdr3_length: 13
clone_size: -
j_call: TRBJ1-2

cdr3_nt: TGTGCCAGCAGCGCCCCCCCACAGGGCCGTGAGACCCAGTACTTC
cdr3_aa: CASSAPPQGRETQYF
d_call: -
v_call: TRBV9
cdr3_length: 15
clone_size: -
j_call: TRBJ2-5

cdr3_nt: TGTGCCAGCAGTTACTCGTTAGGACTAGCAACTCCAATTGAGCAGTTCTTC
cdr3_aa: CASSYSLGLATPIEQFF
d_call: TRBD2
v_call: TRBV6-2/TRBV6-3
cdr3_length: 17
clone_size: -
j_call: TRBJ2-1

cdr3_nt: TGTGCCACCAGTGACCCGGGGACAGGGAATCAGCCCCAGCATTTT
cdr3_aa: CATSDPGTGNQPQHF
d_call: TRBD1
v_call: TRBV24-1
cdr3_length: 15
clone_size: -
j_call: TRBJ1-5

cdr3_nt: TGTGCCAGCAGTTTGACAGGGAGTTACTACAATGAGCAGTTCTTC
cdr3_aa: CASSLTGSYYNEQFF
d_call: TRBD1
v_call: TRBV6-5
cdr3_length: 15
clone_size: once
j_call: TRBJ2-1

cdr3_nt: TGCGCCAGCAGCCACACCCCCGGGACAGTCCAAGAGACCCAGTACTTC
cdr3_aa: CASSHTPGTVQETQYF
d_call: TRBD1
v_call: TRBV4-1
cdr3_length: 16
clone_size: -
j_call: TRBJ2-5

cdr3_nt: TGTGCCAGCTCAGCTCTTAGCCGGGAAGCTTTCTTT
cdr3_aa: CASSALSREAFF
d_call: -
v_call: TRBV18
cdr3_length: 12
clone_size: -
j_call: TRBJ1-1

cdr3_nt: TGTGCCAGCAGCGTAGGAGGGGGCGCGGTTACCGGGGAGCTGTTTTTT
cdr3_aa: CASSVGGGAVTGELFF
d_call: TRBD1
v_call: TRBV9
cdr3_length: 16
clone_size: -
j_call: TRBJ2-2

cdr3_nt: TGTGCCAGCAGCTCCGGGAGGGGGGGAAGCACAGATACGCAGTATTTT
cdr3_aa: CASSSGRGGSTDTQYF
d_call: TRBD2
v_call: TRBV11-3
cdr3_length: 16
clone_size: -
j_call: TRBJ2-3

cdr3_nt: TGTGCCAGCAGTTTATCGGGGGGATATGGCTACACCTTC
cdr3_aa: CASSLSGGYGYTF
d_call: -
v_call: TRBV27
cdr3_length: 13
clone_size: -
j_call: TRBJ1-2

cdr3_nt: TGTGCCAGCAGCCGGGGACAGACTGTGAACACTGAAGCTTTCTTT
cdr3_aa: CASSRGQTVNTEAFF
d_call: TRBD1
v_call: TRBV3-1/TRBV3-2
cdr3_length: 15
clone_size: -
j_call: TRBJ1-1

cdr3_nt: TGTGCCACCAGTGACCCCGGACAGGACACCCTCTTC
cdr3_aa: CATSDPGQDTLF
d_call: TRBD1
v_call: TRBV24-1
cdr3_length: 12
clone_size: -
j_call: TRBJ1-2